The entry below describes one T cell receptor (beta chain). Its antigen is not known. This CDR3 has 15 amino acids. V shed 2 bases and J shed 3 bases, with 11 bases lying between them. CDR1 MNHEY and CDR2 SVGAGI come from the germline V gene. The record originates from a study of T cell responses to AZD1222 COVID-19 vaccine. Study results and limitations: Variant regions that are unmutated are reportedly the target of nearly half of spike-specific TCRs.

Sequencing used immunoSEQ multiplex PCR; TCRdb keeps in-frame clones, though not all of them. The data show approximately 180,000 clones, almost 90% seen once. The source was peripheral blood, collected on day 0 of AZD1222 vaccination. The V and J genes are TRBV6-5 and TRBJ1-5; D might be TRBD1 (6 bases). The clonotype was recovered from an adult in good health. This chain's CDR3 is CASSYEGGANQPQHF. CDR3 DNA: TGTGCCAGCAGTTACGAGGGGGGGGCCAATCAGCCCCAGCATTTT.